Included here is one TCR beta chain sequence, with context. The data stem from a study of OX40 agonist ivuxolimab in advanced cancers. Study background: Treatment of patients was with ivuxolimab, an agonistic anti-OX40 (CD134) antibody. Patients got intravenous ivuxolimab at 0.01 to 10 mg/kg every 2 weeks.

This CDR3 has 14 residues. The V gene's germline CDR1 is SNHLY and CDR2 FYNNEI. V lost 3 bases and J lost 7; bases outside the gene matches: 5. Measured with immunoSEQ multiplex PCR; TCRdb has only the in-frame clones, and not every one. Among about 60,000 clones listed, almost 90% were seen once. V usage is TRBV2 and J usage is TRBJ1-4; 7 nucleotides agree with TRBD1. Sequencing used CD4+ or CD8+ T cells sorted from blood, obtained in a trial of the OX40 agonist ivuxolimab. The source of this sequence is an adult with an advanced solid tumor such as melanoma, head and neck, liver or kidney cancer. DNA for the CDR3: TGTGCCAGCAGTGACAGGGGGGGGGTTGAAAAACTGTTTTTT. This encodes CASSDRGGVEKLFF.